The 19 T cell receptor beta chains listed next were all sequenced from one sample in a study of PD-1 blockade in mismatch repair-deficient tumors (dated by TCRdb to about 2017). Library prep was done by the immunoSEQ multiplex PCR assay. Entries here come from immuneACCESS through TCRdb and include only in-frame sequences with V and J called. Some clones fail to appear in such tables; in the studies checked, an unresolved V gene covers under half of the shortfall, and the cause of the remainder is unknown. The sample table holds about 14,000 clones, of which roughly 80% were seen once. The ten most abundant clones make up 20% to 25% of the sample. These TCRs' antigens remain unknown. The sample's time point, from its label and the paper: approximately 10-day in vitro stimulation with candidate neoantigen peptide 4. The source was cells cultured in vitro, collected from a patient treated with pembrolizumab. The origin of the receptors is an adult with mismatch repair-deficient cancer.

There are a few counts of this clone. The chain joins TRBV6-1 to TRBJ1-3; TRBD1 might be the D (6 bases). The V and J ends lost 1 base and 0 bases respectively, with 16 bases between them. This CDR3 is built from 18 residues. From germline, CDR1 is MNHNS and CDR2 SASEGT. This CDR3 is CASSEVLRQVRSGNTIYF. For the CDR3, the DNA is TGTGCCAGCAGTGAAGTACTTAGACAGGTCCGCTCTGGAAACACCATATATTTT.

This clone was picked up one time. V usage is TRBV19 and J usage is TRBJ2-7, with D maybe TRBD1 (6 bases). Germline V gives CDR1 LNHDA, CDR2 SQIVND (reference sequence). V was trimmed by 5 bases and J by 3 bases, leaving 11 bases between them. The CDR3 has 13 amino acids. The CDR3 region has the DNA TGTGCCAGTAGTTCCGGACAGCTCTACGAGCAGTACTTC. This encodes CASSSGQLYEQYF.

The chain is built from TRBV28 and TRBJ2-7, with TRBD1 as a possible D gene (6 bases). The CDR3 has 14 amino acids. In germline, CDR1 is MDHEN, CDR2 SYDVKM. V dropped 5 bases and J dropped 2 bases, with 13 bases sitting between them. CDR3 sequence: CASSVRGRAYEQYF. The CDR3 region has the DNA TGTGCCAGCAGTGTCAGGGGTAGGGCCTACGAGCAGTACTTC.

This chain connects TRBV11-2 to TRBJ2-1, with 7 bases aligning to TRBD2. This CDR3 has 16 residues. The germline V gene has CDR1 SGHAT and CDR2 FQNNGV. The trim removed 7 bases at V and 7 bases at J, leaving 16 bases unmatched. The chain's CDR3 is CASKHTRGGLSNEQFF. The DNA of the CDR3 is TGTGCCAGCAAACATACTCGCGGGGGACTCAGTAATGAGCAGTTCTTC.

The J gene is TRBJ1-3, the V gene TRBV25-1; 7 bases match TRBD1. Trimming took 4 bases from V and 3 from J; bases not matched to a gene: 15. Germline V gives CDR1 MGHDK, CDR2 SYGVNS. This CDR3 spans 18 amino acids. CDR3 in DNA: TGTGCCAGCAGTGGATCCCCGAAACAGGGGAAAATTGGAAACACCATATATTTT. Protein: CASSGSPKQGKIGNTIYF.

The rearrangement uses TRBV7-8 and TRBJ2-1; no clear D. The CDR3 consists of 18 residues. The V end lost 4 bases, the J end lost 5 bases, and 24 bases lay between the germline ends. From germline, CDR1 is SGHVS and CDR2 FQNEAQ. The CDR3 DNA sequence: TGTGCCAGCAGCTCCAGCTGGATGCTAGGAAAATTCGACAATGAGCAGTTCTTC. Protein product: CASSSSWMLGKFDNEQFF.

In DNA, the CDR3 is TGTGCCAGTAGTACCAGTCTAGGGGGCCGGTACGAGCAGTACTTC. The encoded protein is CASSTSLGGRYEQYF. The chain combines TRBV19 with TRBJ2-7, with 7 bases that match TRBD1. J gave up 4 bases and V 4 bases, and 10 bases lay outside the gene matches. Germline lookup yields CDR1 LNHDA and CDR2 SQIVND (reference sequence). This CDR3 comprises 15 residues.

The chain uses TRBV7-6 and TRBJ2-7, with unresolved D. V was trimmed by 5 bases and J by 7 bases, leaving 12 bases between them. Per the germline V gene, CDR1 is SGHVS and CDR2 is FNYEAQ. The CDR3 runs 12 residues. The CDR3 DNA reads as TGTGCCAGCAGCCCCCTGGGTGGGGAGCAGTACTTC. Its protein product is CASSPLGGEQYF.

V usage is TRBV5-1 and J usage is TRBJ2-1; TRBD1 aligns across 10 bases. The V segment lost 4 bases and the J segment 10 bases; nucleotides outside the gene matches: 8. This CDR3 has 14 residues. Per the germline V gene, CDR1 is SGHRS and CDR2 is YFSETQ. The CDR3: CASSPDRGHREQFF. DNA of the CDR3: TGCGCCAGCAGCCCCGACAGGGGGCACAGGGAGCAGTTCTTC.

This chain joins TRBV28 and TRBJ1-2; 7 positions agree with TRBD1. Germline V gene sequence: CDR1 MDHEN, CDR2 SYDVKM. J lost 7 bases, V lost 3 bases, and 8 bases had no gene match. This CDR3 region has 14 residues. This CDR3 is CASSFQTGSSGYTF. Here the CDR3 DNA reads TGTGCCAGCAGTTTTCAGACAGGGTCGTCTGGCTACACCTTC.

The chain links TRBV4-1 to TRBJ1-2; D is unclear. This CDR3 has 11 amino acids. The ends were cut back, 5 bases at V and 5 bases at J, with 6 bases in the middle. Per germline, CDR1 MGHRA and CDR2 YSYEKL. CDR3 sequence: CASSYRYGYTF. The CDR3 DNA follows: TGCGCCAGCAGCTATAGATATGGCTACACCTTC.

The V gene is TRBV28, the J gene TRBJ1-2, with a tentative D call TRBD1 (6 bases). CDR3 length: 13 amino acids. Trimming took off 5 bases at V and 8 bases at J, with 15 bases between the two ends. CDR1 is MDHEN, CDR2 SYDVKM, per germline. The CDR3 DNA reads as TGTGCCAGCAGTCAGTCACGGACAGAAGGCTACACCTTC. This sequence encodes CASSQSRTEGYTF.

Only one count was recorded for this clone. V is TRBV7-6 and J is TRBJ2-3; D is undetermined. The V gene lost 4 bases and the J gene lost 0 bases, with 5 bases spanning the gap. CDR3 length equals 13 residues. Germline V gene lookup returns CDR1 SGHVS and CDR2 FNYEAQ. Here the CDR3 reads CASSYESTDTQYF. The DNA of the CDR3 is TGTGCCAGCAGCTACGAAAGCACAGATACGCAGTATTTT.

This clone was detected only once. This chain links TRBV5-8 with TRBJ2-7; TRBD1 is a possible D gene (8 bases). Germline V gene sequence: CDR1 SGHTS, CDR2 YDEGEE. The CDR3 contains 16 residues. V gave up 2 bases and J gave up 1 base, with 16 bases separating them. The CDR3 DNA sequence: TGTGCCAGCAGCTTTCCCTACAGGGGGGGATCCTACGAGCAGTACTTC. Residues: CASSFPYRGGSYEQYF.

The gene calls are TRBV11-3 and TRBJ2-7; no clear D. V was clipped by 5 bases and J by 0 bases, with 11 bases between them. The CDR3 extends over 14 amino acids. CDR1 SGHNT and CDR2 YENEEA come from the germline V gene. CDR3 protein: CASSATASSYEQYF. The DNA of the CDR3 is TGTGCCAGCAGCGCAACCGCTAGCTCCTACGAGCAGTACTTC.

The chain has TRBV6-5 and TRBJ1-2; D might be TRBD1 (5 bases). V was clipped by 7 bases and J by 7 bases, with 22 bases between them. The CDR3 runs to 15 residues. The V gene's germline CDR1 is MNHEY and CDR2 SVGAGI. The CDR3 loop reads CASIQPGRPGVGYTF. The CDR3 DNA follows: TGTGCCAGCATACAGCCGGGACGGCCGGGGGTTGGCTACACCTTC.

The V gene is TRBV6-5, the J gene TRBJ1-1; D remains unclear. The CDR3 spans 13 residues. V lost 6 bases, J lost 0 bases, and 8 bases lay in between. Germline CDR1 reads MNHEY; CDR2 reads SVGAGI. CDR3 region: CASRGSMNTEAFF. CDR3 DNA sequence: TGTGCCAGCAGAGGGAGCATGAACACTGAAGCTTTCTTT.

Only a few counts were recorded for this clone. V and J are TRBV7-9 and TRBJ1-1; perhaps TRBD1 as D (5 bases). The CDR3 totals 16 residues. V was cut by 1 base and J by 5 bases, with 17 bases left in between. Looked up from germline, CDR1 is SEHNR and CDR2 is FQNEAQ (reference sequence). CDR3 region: CASSLGSAGSETEAFF. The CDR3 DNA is TGTGCCAGCAGCTTAGGTTCTGCAGGGTCTGAAACTGAAGCTTTCTTT.

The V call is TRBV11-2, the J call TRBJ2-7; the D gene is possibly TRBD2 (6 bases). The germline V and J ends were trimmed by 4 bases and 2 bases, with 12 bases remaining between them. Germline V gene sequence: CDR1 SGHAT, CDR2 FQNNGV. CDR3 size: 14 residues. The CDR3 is CASSSGGPPYEQYF. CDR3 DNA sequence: TGTGCCAGCAGCTCAGGAGGGCCCCCCTACGAGCAGTACTTC.